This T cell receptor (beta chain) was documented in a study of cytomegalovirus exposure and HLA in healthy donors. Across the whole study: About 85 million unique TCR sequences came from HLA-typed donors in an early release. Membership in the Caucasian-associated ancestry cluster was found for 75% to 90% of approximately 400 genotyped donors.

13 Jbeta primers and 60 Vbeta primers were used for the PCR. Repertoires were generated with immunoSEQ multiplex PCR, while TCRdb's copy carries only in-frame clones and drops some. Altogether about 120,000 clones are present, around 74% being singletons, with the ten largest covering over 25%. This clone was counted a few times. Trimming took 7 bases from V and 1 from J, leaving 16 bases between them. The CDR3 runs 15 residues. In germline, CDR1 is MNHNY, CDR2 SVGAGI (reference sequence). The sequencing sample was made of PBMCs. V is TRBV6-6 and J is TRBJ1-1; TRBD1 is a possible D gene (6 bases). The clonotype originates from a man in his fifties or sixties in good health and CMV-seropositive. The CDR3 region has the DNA TGTGCCAGCAACCAACAGGGACCTAAGAACACTGAAGCTTTCTTT. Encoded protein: CASNQQGPKNTEAFF.